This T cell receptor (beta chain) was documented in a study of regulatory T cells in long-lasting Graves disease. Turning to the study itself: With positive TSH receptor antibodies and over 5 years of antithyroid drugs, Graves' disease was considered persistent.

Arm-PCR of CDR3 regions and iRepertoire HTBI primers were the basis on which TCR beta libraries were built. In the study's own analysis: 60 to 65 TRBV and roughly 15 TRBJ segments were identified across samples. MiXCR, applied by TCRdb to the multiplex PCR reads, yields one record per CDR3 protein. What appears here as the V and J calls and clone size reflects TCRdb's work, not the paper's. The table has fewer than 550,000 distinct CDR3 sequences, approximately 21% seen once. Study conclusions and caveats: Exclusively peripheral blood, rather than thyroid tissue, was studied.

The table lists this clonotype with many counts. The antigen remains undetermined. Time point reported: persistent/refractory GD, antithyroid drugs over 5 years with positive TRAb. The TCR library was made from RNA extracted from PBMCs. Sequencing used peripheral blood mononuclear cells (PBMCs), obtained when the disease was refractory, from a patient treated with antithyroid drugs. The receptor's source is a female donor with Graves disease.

CDR3 in DNA: TGTGCCAGCAGCGCACAGGGGAACACTGAAGCTTTCTTT. Its protein product is CASSAQGNTEAFF. This chain uses TRBV11-1 with TRBJ1-1; D may be TRBD1 (6 bases). CDR1 and CDR2 (germline): SGHAT, FQDESV (reference sequence). The germline V and J ends were trimmed by 5 bases and 1 base, with 8 bases remaining between them. This CDR3 comprises 13 residues.